What follows are 26 T cell receptor beta chains derived from one specimen sequenced in a study of CD8 T cells in ankylosing spondylitis. Study results and caveats: What appeared characteristic of ankylosing spondylitis blood was a TCR beta motif of eight highly homologous variants.

Via MiXCR, TCRdb re-called the 5' RACE reads, giving one row per CDR3 protein. The data contain under 950,000 distinct CDR3 sequences, 15% to 20% of them singletons. The antigens these receptors bind are not known. Material for sequencing was blood, either unsorted or a sorted T cell fraction (not recorded which). Receptors originate from a male donor with ankylosing spondylitis.

This chain joins TRBV11-2 and TRBJ2-3; possibly TRBD1 for D (6 bases). Trimming cost V 3 bases and J 2 bases, with 9 bases left between them. Germline V CDR1 and CDR2: SGHAT, FQNNGV. The CDR3 contains 14 residues. The CDR3 sequence is CASSLGQLTDTQYF. CDR3 coding DNA: TGTGCCAGCAGCTTGGGACAACTCACAGATACGCAGTATTTT. The full variable domain, in which reference TRBV11-2 and TRBJ2-3 provide the parts outside the CDR3, is EAGVAQSPRYKIIEKRQSVAFWCNPISGHATLYWYQQILGQGPKLLIQFQNNGVVDDSQLPKDRFSAERLKGVDSTLKIQPAKLEDSAVYLCASSLGQLTDTQYFGPGTRLTVL.

Only a few counts were recorded for this clonotype. The V call is TRBV20-1, the J call TRBJ1-5; 12 bases are a match to TRBD1. The CDR3 extends over 15 amino acids. Per the germline V gene, CDR1 is DFQATT and CDR2 is SNEGSKA (reference sequence). J gave up 6 bases and V 3 bases, and 6 bases lay outside the gene matches. The CDR3 reads CSARSGTGGIQPQHF. The CDR3 coding sequence is TGCAGTGCTAGGTCCGGGACAGGGGGCATTCAGCCCCAGCATTTT.

J is TRBJ2-5 and V is TRBV20-1, with D perhaps TRBD2 (6 bases). Deletions cut 5 bases from V and 2 bases from J, with 18 bases between. There are 15 residues in the CDR3. CDR1 and CDR2 from the germline V gene are DFQATT and SNEGSKA (reference sequence). The CDR3 DNA sequence: TGCAGTGCTGCTGGTGATAGCGGAAAACAAGAGACCCAGTACTTC. Residues: CSAAGDSGKQETQYF.

V is TRBV2 and J is TRBJ2-7; D is possibly TRBD2 (5 bases). The CDR3 runs 16 residues. V was pared by 7 bases and J by 1 base, with 20 bases between. Germline V lookup: CDR1 SNHLY, CDR2 FYNNEI. DNA of the CDR3: TGTGCCAGCACCGGCCCAGGACTCATCGGTTCCTACGAGCAGTACTTC. It codes for CASTGPGLIGSYEQYF. Full variable domain (rest looked up from reference TRBV2 and TRBJ2-7): EPEVTQTPSHQVTQMGQEVILRCVPISNHLYFYWYRQILGQKVEFLVSFYNNEISEKSEIFDDQFSVERPDGSNFTLKIRSTKLEDSAMYFCASTGPGLIGSYEQYFGPGTRLTVT.

This chain uses TRBV25-1 with TRBJ1-2; D gene uncertain. Germline V gene sequence: CDR1 MGHDK, CDR2 SYGVNS. The CDR3 sequence is 11 residues long. Trimming pared 8 bases from V and 4 bases from J, leaving 8 bases between. CDR3 nucleotides: TGTGCCAGCCGGACCATCTATGGCTACACCTTC. Encoded protein: CASRTIYGYTF.

The CDR3 sequence is CASSAAGGRTGELFF. The CDR3 DNA is TGTGCCAGCAGCGCGGCGGGAGGTCGCACCGGGGAGCTGTTTTTT. This chain connects TRBV9 to TRBJ2-2, with 8 bases fitting TRBD2. Germline loops: CDR1 SGDLS, CDR2 YYNGEE. J was trimmed by 4 bases and V by 3 bases; bases with no gene match: 5. This CDR3 contains 15 residues. Full variable domain (missing parts from reference TRBV9 and TRBJ2-2): DSGVTQTPKHLITATGQRVTLRCSPRSGDLSVYWYQQSLDQGLQFLIQYYNGEERAKGNILERFSAQQFPDLHSELNLSSLELGDSALYFCASSAAGGRTGELFFGEGSRLTVL.

In this sample, this clonotype turned up a few times. The CDR3 nucleotides are TGTGCCAGTAGTGACAGGTCTTTGGATGAGCAGTTCTTC. Translation gives CASSDRSLDEQFF. The chain couples TRBV19 to TRBJ2-1, with D tentatively TRBD1 (6 bases). CDR1 is LNHDA and CDR2 is SQIVND in the germline V gene (reference sequence). The CDR3 runs to 13 residues. V was cut by 5 bases and J by 8 bases, with 13 bases left in between.

This clonotype occurred a few times. The CDR3 nucleotides are TGTGCCAGCATTCCCACAGAGGGGACACTCGACAATGAGCAGTTCTTC. Residues: CASIPTEGTLDNEQFF. This chain uses TRBV2 with TRBJ2-1; a possible D gene is TRBD1 (6 bases). Germline values: CDR1 SNHLY, CDR2 FYNNEI. This CDR3 has 16 amino acids. Trimming took off 7 bases at V and 5 bases at J, with 21 bases between the two ends. Drawing the rest from reference TRBV2 and TRBJ2-1, the complete variable domain is EPEVTQTPSHQVTQMGQEVILRCVPISNHLYFYWYRQILGQKVEFLVSFYNNEISEKSEIFDDQFSVERPDGSNFTLKIRSTKLEDSAMYFCASIPTEGTLDNEQFFGPGTRLTVL.

This clonotype has only a few counts. CDR3 in amino acids: CASSLQGDSPLHF. CDR3 nucleotides: TGTGCCAGCAGTTTACAGGGGGATTCACCCCTCCACTTT. This chain joins TRBV27 and TRBJ1-6; TRBD1 matches at 7 bases. V was clipped by 2 bases and J by 8 bases; unmatched bases: 0. Per the germline V gene, CDR1 is MNHEY and CDR2 is SMNVEV (reference sequence). The CDR3 is made up of 13 amino acids.

This clonotype turned up a few times. The rearrangement links TRBV12-3 or TRBV12-4 to TRBJ1-2; 10 bases are shared with TRBD1. The CDR3 spans 14 residues. V lost 6 bases and J lost 8; bases outside the gene matches: 9. As DNA, the CDR3 is TGTGCCAGCAGGCCGGGACAGGGGATACGAGGCTACACCTTC. Translated, it gives CASRPGQGIRGYTF.

This clonotype was found a few times. V and J are TRBV28 and TRBJ2-1; perhaps TRBD1 as D (5 bases). V dropped 7 bases and J dropped 4 bases, with 14 bases sitting between them. CDR3 length equals 14 residues. In germline, CDR1 is MDHEN, CDR2 SYDVKM. The CDR3 is CASNPGRDYNEQFF. The CDR3 DNA follows: TGTGCCAGCAACCCTGGCAGGGATTACAATGAGCAGTTCTTC.

V is TRBV27 and J is TRBJ2-1, with 7 bases fitting TRBD2. CDR3 length equals 17 residues. With V trimmed by 3 bases and J by 4 bases, 12 bases remained unmatched. CDR1 MNHEY and CDR2 SMNVEV come from the germline V gene (reference sequence). The CDR3 loop is CASSLAGALAGYNEQFF. The CDR3, as DNA: TGTGCCAGCAGTTTGGCCGGAGCGTTAGCGGGTTACAATGAGCAGTTCTTC.

The chain combines TRBV5-1 with TRBJ1-3, with D maybe TRBD1 (6 bases). This CDR3 has 13 residues. The germline gives CDR1 SGHRS, CDR2 YFSETQ. The germline V and J ends were trimmed by 1 base and 7 bases, with 9 bases remaining between them. The CDR3 region has the DNA TGCGCCAGCAGCTTGATGCAGGGGAACACCATATATTTT. Its translation is CASSLMQGNTIYF.

This chain joins TRBV20-1 and TRBJ2-3; 9 bases are a match to TRBD2. CDR3 size: 15 residues. The V gene end was trimmed by 4 bases and the J gene end by 3 bases; junction bases not matched to a gene: 8. CDR1 and CDR2 (germline): DFQATT, SNEGSKA (reference sequence). This chain's CDR3 is CSAMGAGGLTDTQYF. The CDR3 nucleotides read TGCAGTGCTATGGGTGCGGGAGGGCTTACAGATACGCAGTATTTT.

The J gene is TRBJ2-1, the V gene TRBV4-3; TRBD2 matches at 10 bases. CDR1 is LGHNA, CDR2 YSLEER, per germline. The ends lost 1 base at V and 10 bases at J; junction bases unmatched: 10. The CDR3 consists of 16 residues. In DNA form, the CDR3 reads TGCGCCAGCAGCCAAGGGGTGCGGGTAGCGGGAGGAGAGCAGTTCTTC. The encoded protein is CASSQGVRVAGGEQFF.

This clonotype was picked up one time. CDR3 nucleotides: TGCGCCAGCAGCGCCGCCGGGACAGGGAGCACTGAAGCTTTCTTT. Its protein product is CASSAAGTGSTEAFF. The chain employs TRBV4-3 and TRBJ1-1, with 9 nucleotides matching TRBD1. The germline V gene has CDR1 LGHNA and CDR2 YSLEER. With V trimmed by 5 bases and J by 4 bases, 8 bases remained unmatched. CDR3 length: 15 residues.

This chain joins TRBV2 and TRBJ2-5; TRBD1 might be the D (5 bases). The CDR3 loop spans 12 amino acids. Germline V gene lookup returns CDR1 SNHLY and CDR2 FYNNEI. With 4 bases removed from V and 5 bases from J, the gap between germline ends came to 8 bases. The CDR3 loop is CASSGQTETQYF. CDR3 coding DNA: TGTGCCAGCAGTGGACAGACGGAGACCCAGTACTTC.

The genes are TRBV20-1 and TRBJ2-7; no clear D gene. Deletions cut 6 bases from V and 2 bases from J, with 23 bases between. The CDR3 loop spans 16 amino acids. CDR1 is DFQATT, CDR2 SNEGSKA, per germline (reference sequence). Written as DNA, the CDR3 is TGCAGTGCGGGTCCCTTAGGGTCAGGCCGTGCCTACGAGCAGTACTTC. Translating gives CSAGPLGSGRAYEQYF.

This clonotype came up a few times. The chain links TRBV29-1 to TRBJ2-1; D ambiguous. The V gene lost 8 bases and the J gene lost 8 bases, with 10 bases spanning the gap. Germline V gene data show CDR1 as SQVTM and CDR2 as ANQGSEA. This CDR3 region has 10 residues. The DNA of the CDR3 is TGCAGCACCCTTAAGTATGAGCAGTTCTTC. This codes for CSTLKYEQFF.

This clonotype has only a few counts. The chain has TRBV7-9 and TRBJ2-3; 12 nucleotides match TRBD2. V shed 10 bases, J shed 5 bases, and the junction held 10 bases outside the gene matches. The CDR3 is made up of 15 amino acids. Germline assignment: CDR1 SEHNR and CDR2 FQNEAQ (reference sequence). The CDR3 sequence is CATSTSGSRGDTQYF. The DNA for the CDR3 is TGTGCCACCTCGACTAGCGGGAGTCGGGGAGATACGCAGTATTTT. Based on the CDR3 plus reference TRBV7-9 and TRBJ2-3, the full variable domain is DTGVSQNPRHKITKRGQNVTFRCDPISEHNRLYWYRQTLGQGPEFLTYFQNEAQLEKSRLLSDRFSAERPKGSFSTLEIQRTEQGDSAMYLCATSTSGSRGDTQYFGPGTRLTVL.

Ten or more counts support this clonotype. The rearrangement links TRBV12-3 or TRBV12-4 to TRBJ2-4; 14 nucleotides line up with TRBD2. The CDR3 runs 17 residues. The V and J ends lost 3 bases and 6 bases, in that order; junction bases with no gene match: 7. The CDR3 DNA reads TGTGCCAGCAGTTTGGGGACTAGCGGGAGCAGGGGAAACATTCAGTACTTC. This encodes CASSLGTSGSRGNIQYF.

The chain joins TRBV29-1 to TRBJ1-2; perhaps TRBD1 as D (6 bases). The CDR3 has 16 residues. Trimming stripped 3 bases from V and 3 bases from J, with 20 bases between. Looked up from germline, CDR1 is SQVTM and CDR2 is ANQGSEA. CDR3 sequence: CSVEAGASGGYYGYTF. DNA of the CDR3: TGCAGCGTTGAGGCAGGGGCCAGCGGGGGATACTATGGCTACACCTTC.

This clonotype was found many times. The chain is built from TRBV5-1 and TRBJ1-2; D remains unclear. Trimming took 4 bases from V and 3 from J, leaving 10 bases between them. This CDR3 is 13 amino acids long. The germline CDR1 and CDR2 sequences are SGHRS and YFSETQ. In DNA, the CDR3 is TGCGCCAGCAGCCCCGGTCTCCACTATGGCTACACCTTC. Amino acids: CASSPGLHYGYTF.

This clonotype was counted at least ten times. The chain carries TRBV12-3 or TRBV12-4 and TRBJ2-7; D is perhaps TRBD1 (6 bases). This CDR3 has 15 residues. The germline V and J ends were trimmed by 4 bases and 1 base, with 14 bases remaining between them. The CDR3 nucleotides read TGTGCCAGCAGTTATCGGGCAGGGGTTTCCTACGAGCAGTACTTC. The encoded protein is CASSYRAGVSYEQYF.

This clonotype was found a few times. This chain joins TRBV28 and TRBJ1-2, with TRBD1 matching 12 bases. The J segment lost 7 bases and the V segment lost 2 bases, leaving 11 bases of the junction unmatched. CDR1 and CDR2 (germline): MDHEN, SYDVKM. CDR3 size: 17 residues. In DNA, the CDR3 is TGTGCCAGCAGTTTACTTTGGGACAGGGGGCAGTCGGCTGGCTACACCTTC. It encodes CASSLLWDRGQSAGYTF.

The rearrangement links TRBV11-2 to TRBJ2-3; either TRBD1 or TRBD2 may fit D (5 bases each). V shed 3 bases and J shed 2 bases, with 12 bases lying between them. The germline V gene has CDR1 SGHAT and CDR2 FQNNGV. The CDR3 is 15 amino acids. CDR3 sequence (DNA): TGTGCCAGCAGCTTGGCCGGGACGCACACAGATACGCAGTATTTT. Amino acids: CASSLAGTHTDTQYF.